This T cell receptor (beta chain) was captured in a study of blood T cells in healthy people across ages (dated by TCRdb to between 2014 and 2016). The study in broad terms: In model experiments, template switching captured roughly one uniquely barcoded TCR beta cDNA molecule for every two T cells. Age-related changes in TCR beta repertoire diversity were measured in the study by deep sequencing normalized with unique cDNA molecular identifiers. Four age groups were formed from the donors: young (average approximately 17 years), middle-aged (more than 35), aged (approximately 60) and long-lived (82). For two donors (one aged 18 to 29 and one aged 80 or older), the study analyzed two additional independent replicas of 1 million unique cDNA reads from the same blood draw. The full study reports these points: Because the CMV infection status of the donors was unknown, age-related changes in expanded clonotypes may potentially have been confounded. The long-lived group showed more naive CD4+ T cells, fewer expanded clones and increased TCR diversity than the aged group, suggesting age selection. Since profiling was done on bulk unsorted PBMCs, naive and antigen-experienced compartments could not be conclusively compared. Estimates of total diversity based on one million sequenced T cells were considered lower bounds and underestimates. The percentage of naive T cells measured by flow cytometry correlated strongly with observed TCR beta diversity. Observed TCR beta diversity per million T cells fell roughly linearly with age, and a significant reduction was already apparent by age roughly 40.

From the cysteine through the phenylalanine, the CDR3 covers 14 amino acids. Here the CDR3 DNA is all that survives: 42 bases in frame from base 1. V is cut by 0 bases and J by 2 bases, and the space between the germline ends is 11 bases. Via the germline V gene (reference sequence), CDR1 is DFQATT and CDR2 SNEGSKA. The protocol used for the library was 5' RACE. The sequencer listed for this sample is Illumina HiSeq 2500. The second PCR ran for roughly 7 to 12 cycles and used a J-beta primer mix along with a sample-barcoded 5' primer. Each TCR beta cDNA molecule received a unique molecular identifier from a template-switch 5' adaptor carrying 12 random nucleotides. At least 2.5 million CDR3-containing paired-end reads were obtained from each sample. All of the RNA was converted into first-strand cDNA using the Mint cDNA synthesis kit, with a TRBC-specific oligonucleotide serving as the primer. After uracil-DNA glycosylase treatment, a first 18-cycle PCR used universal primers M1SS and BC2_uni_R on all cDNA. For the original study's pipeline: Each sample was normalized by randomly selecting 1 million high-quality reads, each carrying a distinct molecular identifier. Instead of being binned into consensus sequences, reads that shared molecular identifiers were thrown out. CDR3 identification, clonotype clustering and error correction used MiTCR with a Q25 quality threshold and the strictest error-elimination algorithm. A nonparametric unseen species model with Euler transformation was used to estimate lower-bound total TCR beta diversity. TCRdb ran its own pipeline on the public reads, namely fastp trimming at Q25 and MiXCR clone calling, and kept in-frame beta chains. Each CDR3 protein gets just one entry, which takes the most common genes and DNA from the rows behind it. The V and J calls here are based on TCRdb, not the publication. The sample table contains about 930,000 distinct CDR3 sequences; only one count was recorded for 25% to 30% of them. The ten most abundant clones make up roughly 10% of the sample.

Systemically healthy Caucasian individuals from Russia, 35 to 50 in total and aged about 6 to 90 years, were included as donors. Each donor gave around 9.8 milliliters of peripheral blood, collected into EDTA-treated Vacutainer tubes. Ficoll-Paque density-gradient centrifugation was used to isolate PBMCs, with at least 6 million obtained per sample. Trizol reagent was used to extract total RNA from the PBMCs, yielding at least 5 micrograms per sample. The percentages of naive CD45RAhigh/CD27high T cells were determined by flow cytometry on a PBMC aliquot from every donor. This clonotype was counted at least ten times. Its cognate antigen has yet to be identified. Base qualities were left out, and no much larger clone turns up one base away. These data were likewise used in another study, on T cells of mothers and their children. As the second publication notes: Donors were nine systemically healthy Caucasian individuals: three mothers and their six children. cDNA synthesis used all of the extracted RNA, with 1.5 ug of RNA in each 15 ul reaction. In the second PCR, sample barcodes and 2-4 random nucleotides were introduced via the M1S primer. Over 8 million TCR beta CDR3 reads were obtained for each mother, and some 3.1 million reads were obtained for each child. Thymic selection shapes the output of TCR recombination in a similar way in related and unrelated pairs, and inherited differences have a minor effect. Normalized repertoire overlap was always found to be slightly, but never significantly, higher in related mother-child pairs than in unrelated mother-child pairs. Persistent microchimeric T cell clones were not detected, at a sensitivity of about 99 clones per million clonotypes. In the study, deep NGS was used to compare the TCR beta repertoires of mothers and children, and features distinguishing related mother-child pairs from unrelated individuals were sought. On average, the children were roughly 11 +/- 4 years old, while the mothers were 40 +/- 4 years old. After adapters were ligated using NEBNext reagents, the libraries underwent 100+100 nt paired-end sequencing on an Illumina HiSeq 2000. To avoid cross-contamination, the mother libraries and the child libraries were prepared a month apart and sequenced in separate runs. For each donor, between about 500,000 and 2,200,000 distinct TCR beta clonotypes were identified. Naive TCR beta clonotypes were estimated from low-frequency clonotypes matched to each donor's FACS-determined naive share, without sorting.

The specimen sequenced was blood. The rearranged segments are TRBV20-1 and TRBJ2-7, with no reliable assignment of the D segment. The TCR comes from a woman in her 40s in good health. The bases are TGCAGTGCTAGAGATGGGTCCGCAGCCTACGAGCAGTACTTC. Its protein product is CSARDGSAAYEQYF.